This T cell receptor (beta chain) was retrieved from a study of blood T cell repertoires in COVID-19. Overall study context: Sites in the United States, Italy and Spain provided acute and convalescent COVID-19 samples. PBMCs, B-cell-depleted T cells, or T cells provided the cDNA or gDNA that made up the material.

Note on this clone: This CDR3 is also generated by other DNA sequences in the sample.

Profiled with immunoSEQ multiplex PCR; TCRdb holds only in-frame clones, not every one. The sample yields over 200,000 clones, over 65% seen once. The CDR3 extends over 13 amino acids. V lost 2 bases to trimming and J lost 5 bases, with 7 bases between them. CDR1 and CDR2 (germline): LGHDT, YNNKEL (reference sequence). The source material was peripheral blood. The chain is built from TRBV3-1 (or the pseudogene TRBV3-2) and TRBJ1-5; D is unresolved. The receptor was isolated from a woman of 80 years or more with acute or convalescent COVID-19. The CDR3: CASSQLGDQPQHF. CDR3 sequence (DNA): TGTGCCAGCAGCCAACTGGGAGATCAGCCCCAGCATTTT.